Below are 3 T cell receptor beta chains sequenced from a single sample in a study of T cells in Graves' hyperthyroidism and ophthalmopathy. RNA transcripts served as the template for amplifying TCR beta CDR3 regions. An initial round of RT-PCR targeting the TCR CDR3 relied on the HTBI primer set. TCRdb reanalysed the multiplex PCR reads using MiXCR and keeps one entry per CDR3 protein. The data contain over 650,000 distinct CDR3 sequences, 45% of them singletons. The sequenced sample was peripheral blood or thyroid tissue (not recorded which). The receptor set was obtained from an adult man with Graves' disease, either hyperthyroidism or ophthalmopathy (not recorded which).

This clonotype turned up a few times. The chain has TRBV20-1 and TRBJ2-7; perhaps TRBD1 as D (6 bases). The CDR3 has 14 residues. Trimming shortened V by 2 bases and J by 2 bases, and 13 bases separated the two germline ends. Looked up from germline, CDR1 is DFQATT and CDR2 is SNEGSKA (reference sequence). The CDR3 here is CSARLDSRTYEQYF. The CDR3 DNA reads TGCAGTGCTAGATTGGACAGCCGAACCTACGAGCAGTACTTC.

The chain joins TRBV6-4 to TRBJ1-4; D is undetermined. Per germline, CDR1 MRHNA and CDR2 SNTAGT. The CDR3 loop spans 15 amino acids. V lost 3 bases and J lost 8, with 16 bases in between. This CDR3 reads CASSDRAANREKLFF. CDR3 bases: TGTGCCAGCAGTGATCGGGCAGCAAATAGGGAAAAACTGTTTTTT.

This clonotype was observed a few times. The chain recombines TRBV12-3 or TRBV12-4 with TRBJ1-5; maybe TRBD1 (5 bases). The CDR3 consists of 15 residues. V was pared by 3 bases and J by 5 bases, with 14 bases between. The CDR3 DNA sequence: TGTGCCAGCAGTTTTGGGGGGATACAGTATCAGCCCCAGCATTTT. This sequence encodes CASSFGGIQYQPQHF.